Below are 26 T cell receptor beta chains sequenced from a single sample in a study of shared clonotypes between healthy human individuals. This table comes from immunoSEQ multiplex PCR, and its TCRdb copy is limited to in-frame clones, with some not included. This sample has 2 million to 2.5 million clones, with approximately 96% found just once. The specimen was naive CD4+ T cells sorted from blood. This sample's subset: CD45RA+ positively selected. Source of these receptors: a young man in good health.

The gene calls are TRBV10-3 and TRBJ2-2; D call uncertain. V lost 5 bases, J lost 5 bases, and 9 bases lay in between. Looked up from germline, CDR1 is ENHRY and CDR2 is SYGVKD. This CDR3 has 13 amino acids. As DNA, the CDR3 is TGTGCCATCAGTTTCCCCGGGACCGGGGAGCTGTTTTTT. Protein product: CAISFPGTGELFF.

This clone was recorded only once. The genes are TRBV7-9 and TRBJ1-6; D not certain. Germline V gene lookup returns CDR1 SEHNR and CDR2 FQNEAQ (reference sequence). Deletions cut 5 bases from V and 9 bases from J, with 11 bases between. The CDR3 runs 13 residues. The chain's CDR3 is CASSPMDVSPLHF. In DNA form, the CDR3 reads TGTGCCAGCAGCCCCATGGACGTTTCACCCCTCCACTTT.

DNA of the CDR3: TGTGCCAGCAGTTTTAATCCTAGCGGGGGGGCGGAGACCCAGTACTTC. It is translated as CASSFNPSGGAETQYF. The rearrangement joins TRBV28 to TRBJ2-5; 12 bases match TRBD2. The CDR3 length is 16 residues. The trim removed 3 bases at V and 5 bases at J, leaving 7 bases unmatched. Germline assignment: CDR1 MDHEN and CDR2 SYDVKM.

The table lists this clone with a count of one. The chain employs TRBV10-2 and TRBJ1-2, with 7 bases matching TRBD1. Germline loops: CDR1 WSHSY, CDR2 SAAADI. V gave up 1 base and J gave up 5 bases; unmatched junction bases: 13. CDR3 length equals 17 residues. The CDR3: CASSEFGQELGGYGYTF. CDR3 coding DNA: TGCGCCAGCAGTGAGTTCGGACAGGAGCTAGGGGGGTATGGCTACACCTTC.

The genes are TRBV7-2 and TRBJ1-5; 8 bases agree with TRBD1. V was pared by 1 base and J by 7 bases, with 9 bases of the junction left unmatched. The germline V gene has CDR1 SGHTA and CDR2 FQGNSA. This CDR3 has 16 amino acids. The CDR3: CASSLVTGVSGQPQHF. The CDR3 coding sequence is TGTGCCAGCAGCTTAGTGACAGGGGTGTCGGGCCAGCCCCAGCATTTT.

The chain links TRBV28 to TRBJ1-4; D perhaps matches TRBD1 (6 bases). The CDR3 is 17 amino acids. Germline V gives CDR1 MDHEN, CDR2 SYDVKM. The V and J ends lost 6 bases and 0 bases respectively, with 17 bases between them. The CDR3 nucleotides are TGTGCCAGCAGCCAAGCGGGGGGCTCAGCAACTAATGAAAAACTGTTTTTT. Translation gives CASSQAGGSATNEKLFF. Full variable domain (remainder filled in from reference TRBV28 and TRBJ1-4): DVKVTQSSRYLVKRTGEKVFLECVQDMDHENMFWYRQDPGLGLRLIYFSYDVKMKEKGDIPEGYSVSREKKERFSLILESASTNQTSMYLCASSQAGGSATNEKLFFGSGTQLSVL.

The sample holds one count of this clone. The V gene is TRBV29-1, the J gene TRBJ2-5; D is perhaps TRBD1 or TRBD2 (6 bases each). The CDR3 is 13 amino acids. V lost 5 bases to trimming and J lost 2 bases, with 12 bases between them. Germline-derived CDR1 and CDR2 are SQVTM and ANQGSEA. For the CDR3, the DNA is TGCAGCGTTAGTGGGGGGCATCAAGAGACCCAGTACTTC. Translating it yields CSVSGGHQETQYF.

The chain has TRBV29-1 and TRBJ2-5, with D perhaps TRBD1 or TRBD2 (5 bases each). Germline V gene data show CDR1 as SQVTM and CDR2 as ANQGSEA. The CDR3 is 13 amino acids. The V end lost 6 bases, the J end lost 1 base, and 12 bases lay between the germline ends. The CDR3 loop is CSVERGSQETQYF. CDR3 nucleotide sequence: TGCAGCGTCGAACGGGGCAGCCAAGAGACCCAGTACTTC.

In regard to this clone: The junction differs from germline at one of its ends, possibly a read error. This same CDR3 is encoded by further DNA sequences in the sample. V is TRBV20-1 and J is TRBJ1-2; D is undetermined. Germline V gives CDR1 DFQATT, CDR2 SNEGSKA (reference sequence). CDR3 length: 10 residues. The DNA of the CDR3 is TGCAGTGCTAGGTCTGATGGGTACACCTTC. Amino acid sequence: CSARSDGYTF.

The rearrangement joins TRBV18 to TRBJ1-1; D not certain. The CDR3 runs to 12 residues. Between the trimmed V and J ends, which lost 5 bases and 2 bases, there was a span of 6 bases. From germline, CDR1 is KGHSH and CDR2 LQKENI. The chain's CDR3 is CASSTSNTEAFF. The CDR3 nucleotides read TGTGCCAGCTCAACATCAAACACTGAAGCTTTCTTT.

This clone was seen only a few times. This sequence joins TRBV21-1 and TRBJ1-5; the D call in the table, TRBD1, was not verified against the DNA. TRBV21-1 is tagged as a pseudogene. This CDR3 has 15 amino acids. CDR3 loop: CASREARVRNQPQHF. The CDR3 nucleotides are TGTGCCAGCAGAGAGGCCAGGGTCCGTAATCAGCCCCAGCATTTT.

The V call is TRBV6-5, the J call TRBJ2-3; 9 positions agree with TRBD2. This CDR3 contains 15 residues. Trimming cost V 4 bases and J 6 bases; bases outside gene matches: 8. CDR1 is MNHEY, CDR2 SVGAGI, per germline. This CDR3 reads CASSSPRGGQDTQYF. For the CDR3, the DNA is TGTGCCAGCAGTTCCCCGCGGGGGGGCCAGGATACGCAGTATTTT.

The J gene is TRBJ1-1, the V gene TRBV6-5; D is unclear. The V gene lost 3 bases and the J gene lost 11 bases, with 16 bases spanning the gap. The CDR3 spans 13 residues. Germline CDR1 MNHEY, CDR2 SVGAGI. This chain's CDR3 is CASSYAGLNGAFF. In nucleotides, the CDR3 is TGTGCCAGCAGTTATGCCGGCCTCAATGGGGCTTTCTTT.

The chain carries TRBV10-3 and TRBJ2-1, with 9 bases that match TRBD2. The CDR3 has 13 amino acids. Germline V gene data show CDR1 as ENHRY and CDR2 as SYGVKD. After removal of 8 bases from V and 5 bases from J, the junction contained 4 bases not matched to a gene. CDR3 nucleotides: TGTGCCATCGCGGGGGGGCTGGACAATGAGCAGTTCTTC. Translation gives CAIAGGLDNEQFF.

This clone was recorded once. The chain recombines TRBV7-8 with TRBJ1-6; D perhaps matches TRBD1 (5 bases). V was cut by 8 bases and J by 10 bases, with 15 bases left in between. This CDR3 has 13 residues. Germline V gene data show CDR1 as SGHVS and CDR2 as FQNEAQ. DNA for the CDR3: TGTGCCAGCGGCCTGGAGGGGTGGTCACCCCTCCACTTT. It codes for CASGLEGWSPLHF.

This chain uses TRBV6-5 with TRBJ2-1, with 15 bases that match TRBD2. V lost 2 bases and J lost 8; bases outside the gene matches: 1. This CDR3 region has 15 residues. CDR1 is MNHEY, CDR2 SVGAGI, per germline. The CDR3 is CASSYRTSGRDEQFF. The CDR3 nucleotides read TGTGCCAGCAGTTACAGGACTAGCGGGAGGGATGAGCAGTTCTTC.

V gene TRBV7-8 combines with J gene TRBJ1-5, with no clear D. The V end was cut by 0 bases, the J end by 1 base, with 7 bases between. Germline V gene sequence: CDR1 SGHVS, CDR2 FQNEAQ. The CDR3 covers 15 residues. The CDR3 coding sequence is TGTGCCAGCAGCTTAGCGCAGTCGAGCAATCAGCCCCAGCATTTT. Its protein is CASSLAQSSNQPQHF.

This chain links TRBV14 with TRBJ2-2; D not certain. There are 14 residues in the CDR3. The germline gives CDR1 SGHDN, CDR2 FVKESK. V dropped 6 bases and J dropped 0 bases, with 8 bases sitting between them. This chain's CDR3 is CASRWAANTGELFF. CDR3 sequence (DNA): TGTGCCAGCAGGTGGGCTGCGAACACCGGGGAGCTGTTTTTT.

The V and J genes are TRBV4-3 and TRBJ2-3; the D gene could be TRBD1 or TRBD2 (6 bases each). Per the germline V gene, CDR1 is LGHNA and CDR2 is YSLEER. V was pared by 0 bases and J by 5 bases, with 12 bases between. This CDR3 is 15 amino acids long. The CDR3 DNA is TGCGCCAGCAGCCAAGAAACGGGGGCAGGAGATACGCAGTATTTT. Its translation is CASSQETGAGDTQYF.

The V gene is TRBV10-2, the J gene TRBJ2-1, with 7 bases matching TRBD2. The V gene's germline CDR1 is WSHSY and CDR2 SAAADI. CDR3 length: 16 amino acids. V shed 2 bases and J 0 bases; nucleotides not matched to a gene: 4. CDR3 nucleotide sequence: TGCGCCAGCAGTGAGCCCGGGACTACCTCCTACAATGAGCAGTTCTTC. Its translation: CASSEPGTTSYNEQFF.

This clone was found once. The CDR3 loop reads CASSQDIVGDGYTF. The CDR3 nucleotides read TGCGCCAGCAGCCAAGACATTGTAGGAGACGGCTACACCTTC. This chain joins TRBV23-1 and TRBJ1-2; D ambiguous. TRBV23-1 is designated an ORF whose function remains uncertain. The CDR3 is 14 amino acids. Trimming took off 6 bases at V and 8 bases at J, with 19 bases between the two ends.

The rearrangement uses TRBV5-1 and TRBJ2-2; D is possibly TRBD1 (8 bases). V was clipped by 4 bases and J by 4 bases, with 20 bases between them. This CDR3 has 17 amino acids. Germline assignment: CDR1 SGHRS and CDR2 YFSETQ. The CDR3 here is CASSRGQGAGATGELFF. CDR3 in DNA: TGCGCCAGCAGCCGCGGCCAGGGGGCGGGAGCCACCGGGGAGCTGTTTTTT.

The CDR3 sequence: CASSQEAIGDFSYNSPLHF. Here the CDR3 DNA reads TGCGCCAGCAGCCAAGAGGCCATCGGGGATTTCTCCTATAATTCACCCCTCCACTTT. The rearrangement joins TRBV4-1 to TRBJ1-6; the D is unclear. This CDR3 region has 19 residues. CDR1 is MGHRA, CDR2 YSYEKL, per germline. The V end lost 0 bases, the J end lost 0 bases, and 15 bases lay between the germline ends.

J is TRBJ2-2 and V is TRBV9; D gene uncertain. V lost 0 bases and J 0 bases, leaving 9 bases between the germline ends. Germline V gives CDR1 SGDLS, CDR2 YYNGEE. The CDR3 consists of 16 residues. The CDR3 loop is CASSVAVGANTGELFF. The CDR3 DNA is TGTGCCAGCAGCGTAGCTGTCGGAGCGAACACCGGGGAGCTGTTTTTT.

The chain joins TRBV9 to TRBJ2-5; tentative D call: TRBD1 (5 bases). V lost 0 bases, J lost 5 bases, and 14 bases lay in between. This CDR3 has 15 amino acids. Germline V gene sequence: CDR1 SGDLS, CDR2 YYNGEE. CDR3 in DNA: TGTGCCAGCAGCGTAGGTACAGGAGCCGGGGAGACCCAGTACTTC. Translated, it gives CASSVGTGAGETQYF.

A remark on this clone: Distinct nucleotide sequences in the sample also encode this CDR3. This chain connects TRBV5-4 to TRBJ2-7; possible D gene TRBD2, 5 bases. There are 13 residues in the CDR3. The germline CDR1 and CDR2 sequences are SGHNT and YYREEE (reference sequence). V was trimmed by 4 bases and J by 2 bases, leaving 10 bases between them. Here the CDR3 DNA reads TGTGCCAGCAGCCTGGGAGCGGCCTACGAGCAGTACTTC. This encodes CASSLGAAYEQYF.